A selection of T cell receptor beta chains follows, all from one sample in a study of blood T cell repertoires in COVID-19. The repertoire was sequenced with immunoSEQ multiplex PCR; TCRdb's copy has only in-frame clones and lacks some. The table shows about 300,000 clones, with approximately 90% occurring only once. What was sequenced was peripheral blood. These receptors all come from a woman between 25 and 40 years old with COVID-19, enrolled during active disease. CDR3s leave out the opening cysteine and the closing phenylalanine or tryptophan. Size is omitted from some rows. Given values are once, few, many or a class for expanded clones.

size	V	J	CDR3
once	TRBV27	TRBJ1-6	ASSRGQAVSPLH
NA	TRBV28	TRBJ2-1	ASSPTSGAYNEQF
NA	TRBV5-6	TRBJ1-2	ASSLFASYGYT
NA	TRBV27	TRBJ2-1	ASSLVGTSGLEEQF
few	TRBV14	TRBJ1-1	ASSHPDSGNEAF
NA	TRBV28	TRBJ1-5	ASRSTGGSNQPQH
NA	TRBV6-1	TRBJ1-2	ASSETGGYGYT
NA	TRBV7-9	TRBJ1-1	ASSLTRDRYEAF
NA	TRBV28	TRBJ1-4	ASGKGGVEKLF
NA	TRBV7-3	TRBJ1-2	ASSLEVGRPGYYYGYT
few	TRBV5-5	TRBJ1-2	ASSRDGGNYGYT
NA	TRBV2	TRBJ2-3	ASSVDRGERDTQY
NA	TRBV28	TRBJ2-7	ASSSAGTRPYEQY
NA	TRBV5-4	TRBJ2-7	ASSKLAGDHEQY
NA	TRBV6-6	TRBJ2-3	ASSRGTGGGRTDTQY
NA	TRBV20-1	TRBJ2-7	SASGSYEQY
NA	TRBV30	TRBJ1-1	AWSVSAGDTEAF
NA	TRBV29-1	TRBJ2-2	SANKAGPNTGELF
NA	TRBV19	TRBJ1-2	ASSSTTDVHGYT
NA	TRBV28	TRBJ2-1	ASSSLTGDKGGMSYNEQF
NA	TRBV2	TRBJ2-3	ASRPGTSGSDTQY
few	TRBV30	TRBJ1-1	AWSNRAGAEAF
NA	TRBV6-5	TRBJ1-1	ASISRGAMNTEAF
NA	TRBV6-1	TRBJ1-3	ASSEGSGVKGTIY
NA	TRBV30	TRBJ2-2	AWFPGTGVAGELF
NA	TRBV19	TRBJ1-2	ASSLGDRGNYGYT
NA	TRBV11-2	TRBJ2-2	ASSLRRGLAGRFGELF
NA	TRBV19	TRBJ1-2	ASSMGRGDVEGYT
NA	TRBV27	TRBJ1-2	ASSPKQNYGYT
NA	TRBV28	TRBJ1-4	ASSSMTGLSEKLF
few	TRBV5-1	TRBJ1-1	ASSSQGGTEAF
NA	TRBV19	TRBJ1-1	ASSAGQKHNTEAF
NA	TRBV3-1/TRBV3-2	TRBJ1-3	ASSQRLISGNTIY
once	TRBV29-1	TRBJ1-1	SVPKRGTEAF
NA	TRBV27	TRBJ1-6	ASTSSGHYNSPLH
NA	TRBV18	TRBJ2-3	ASSSGQRITDTQY
NA	TRBV19	TRBJ1-5	ASSIQAGEGIPQH
NA	TRBV30	TRBJ1-2	AWEQGWRSYGYT
once	TRBV3-1/TRBV3-2	TRBJ1-2	ASSRRGPQYGYT
NA	TRBV4-1	TRBJ2-7	ASSSTGTGAYEQY
NA	TRBV23-1	TRBJ1-1	ASSHPAAF
NA	TRBV5-5	TRBJ1-5	ASSYGVDQPQH
NA	TRBV7-3	TRBJ2-5	ASSSLAAETQY
NA	TRBV4-1	TRBJ2-2	ASSLRGLPGELF
NA	TRBV30	TRBJ1-3	AWSGGDFSGNTIY
NA	TRBV19	TRBJ2-2	ASFSGLAGWGGTGELF
NA	TRBV19	TRBJ1-5	ASRRQGDNQPQH
NA	TRBV28	TRBJ1-5	ASSFGTRESPQH
NA	TRBV27	TRBJ1-1	ASNKGRENTEAF